This T cell receptor (beta chain) was observed in a study of regulatory T cells in long-lasting Graves disease. Across the whole study: Persistent Graves' disease denoted over 5 years of antithyroid drugs plus positive TSH receptor antibodies.

The time point is: persistent/refractory GD, antithyroid drugs over 5 years with positive TRAb. Researchers made the TCR library from RNA that was extracted from PBMCs. Notes on this clonotype: This sequence may be a read error, since a much larger clone differs from it by one base.

CDR3 size: 16 residues. Germline CDR1 reads SGHRS; CDR2 reads YFSETQ. Trimming removed 7 bases from V and 6 bases from J; junction bases left unmatched: 14. The TCR beta library used iRepertoire HTBI primers with Arm-PCR amplification of CDR3. MiXCR, run by TCRdb on the multiplex PCR reads, gives a single entry per CDR3 protein. The profile covers around 340,000 distinct CDR3 sequences, with roughly 21% appearing a single time and roughly 27% taken by the ten largest. This sequence joins TRBV5-1 and TRBJ2-7, with 12 nucleotides matching TRBD1. This receptor was obtained from a female donor with Graves disease. Material: peripheral blood mononuclear cells (PBMCs), obtained when the disease was refractory, from a patient treated with antithyroid drugs. CDR3 DNA: TGCGCCAGCGCACCCTCCCTCGGGACAGGGGGCTTCGAGCAGTACTTC. Translated, it gives CASAPSLGTGGFEQYF.